This TCR beta chain was identified during a study of CD4+ T cells in melanoma (dated by TCRdb to the early 2020s). Turning to the overall study: Neoantigen-specific CD4+ T cells in human melanoma were what the study investigated. What the authors observed across the whole study: The report described a correlation between neoantigen-specific CD4+ T cells and the function of CD8+ T cells, macrophages and B cells. Diverse differentiation states were reported to be shown by neoantigen-specific CD4+ T cells in melanoma.

Libraries were made using the immunoSEQ multiplex PCR assay. TCRdb's version of the immuneACCESS table is confined to in-frame rearrangements and falls short of the full clone set. An unresolved V gene accounts for under half of the shortfall where checked; the remainder is of unknown origin. The sample table holds over 15,000 clones, of which 80% to 90% were seen once. 4% to 5.5% of the sample is taken by the ten largest. Turning to this clone: It has no known antigen specificity. No much larger clonotype is one base removed from it; base qualities were not supplied.

The donors were people with melanoma. Between the V and J ends, shortened by 7 bases and 6 bases respectively, the junction contains 12 bases. Counted from cysteine to phenylalanine, this CDR3 has 13 amino acids. The kept DNA is CDR3 alone, 39 bases in frame from the first base. The germline V gene (reference sequence) specifies LNHDA as CDR1 and SQIVND as CDR2. The receptor was derived from a human donor with melanoma. The chain employs TRBV19 and TRBJ2-2; a confident D gene designation cannot be given. The specimen sequenced was cells from a culture (not recorded whether cultured in vitro). The DNA is as follows: TGTGCCAGTACCCTTGAGCCGGCCGGGGAGCTGTTTTTT. Its product reads: CASTLEPAGELFF.